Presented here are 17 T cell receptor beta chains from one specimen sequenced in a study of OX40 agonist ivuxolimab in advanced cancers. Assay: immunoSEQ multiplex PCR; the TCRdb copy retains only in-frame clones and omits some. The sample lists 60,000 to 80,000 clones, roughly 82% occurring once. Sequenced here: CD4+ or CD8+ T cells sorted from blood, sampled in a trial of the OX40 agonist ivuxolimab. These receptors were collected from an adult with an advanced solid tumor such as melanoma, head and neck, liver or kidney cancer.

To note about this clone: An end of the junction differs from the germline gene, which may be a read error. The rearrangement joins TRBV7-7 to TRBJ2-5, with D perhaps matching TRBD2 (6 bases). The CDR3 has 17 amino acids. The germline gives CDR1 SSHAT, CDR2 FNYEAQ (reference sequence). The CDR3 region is CASSLDLGGRRGETQYF. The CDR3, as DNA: TGTGCTAGCAGCTTGGACCTCGGGGGACGGAGGGGAGAGACCCAGTACTTC.

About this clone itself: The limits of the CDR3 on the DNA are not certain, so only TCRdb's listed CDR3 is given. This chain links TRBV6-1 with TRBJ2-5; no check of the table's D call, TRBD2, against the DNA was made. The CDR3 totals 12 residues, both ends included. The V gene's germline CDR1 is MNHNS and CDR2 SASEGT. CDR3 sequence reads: CASSSGGGTQYF.

DNA for the CDR3: TGTGCCAGCAGCTTATCCCAGGGGCCCTACGAGCAGTACTTC. Protein sequence: CASSLSQGPYEQYF. The chain recombines TRBV11-2 with TRBJ2-7; D is perhaps TRBD1 (6 bases). CDR3 length equals 14 residues. The V gene's germline CDR1 is SGHAT and CDR2 FQNNGV. Trimming stripped 2 bases from V and 2 bases from J, with 10 bases between.

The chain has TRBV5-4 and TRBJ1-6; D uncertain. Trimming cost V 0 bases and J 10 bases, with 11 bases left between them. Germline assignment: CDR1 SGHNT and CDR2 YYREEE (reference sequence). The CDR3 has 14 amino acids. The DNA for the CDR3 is TGTGCCAGCAGCTTGGGAGAGGGAGGATCACCCCTCCACTTT. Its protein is CASSLGEGGSPLHF.

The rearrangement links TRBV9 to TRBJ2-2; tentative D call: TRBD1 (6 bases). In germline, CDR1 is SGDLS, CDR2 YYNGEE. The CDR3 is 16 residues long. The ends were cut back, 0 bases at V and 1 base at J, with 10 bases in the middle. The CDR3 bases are TGTGCCAGCAGCGTAGAGGGACAATGGAACACCGGGGAGCTGTTTTTT. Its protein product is CASSVEGQWNTGELFF.

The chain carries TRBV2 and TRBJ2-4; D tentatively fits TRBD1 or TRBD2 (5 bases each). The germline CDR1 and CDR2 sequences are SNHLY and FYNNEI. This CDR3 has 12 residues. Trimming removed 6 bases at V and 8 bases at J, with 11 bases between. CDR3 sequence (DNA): TGTGCCAGCAGGGCAGGGAGAGACATTCAGTACTTC. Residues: CASRAGRDIQYF.

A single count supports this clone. The CDR3 DNA sequence: TGTGCCAGCAGCTTAGCGGTGACGGGGGGGATTTTTAATGAGCAGTTCTTC. Its translation: CASSLAVTGGIFNEQFF. J is TRBJ2-1 and V is TRBV7-2, with 8 bases identical to TRBD2. This CDR3 is built from 17 residues. Germline lookup yields CDR1 SGHTA and CDR2 FQGNSA. V shed 0 bases, J shed 7 bases, and the junction held 11 bases outside the gene matches.

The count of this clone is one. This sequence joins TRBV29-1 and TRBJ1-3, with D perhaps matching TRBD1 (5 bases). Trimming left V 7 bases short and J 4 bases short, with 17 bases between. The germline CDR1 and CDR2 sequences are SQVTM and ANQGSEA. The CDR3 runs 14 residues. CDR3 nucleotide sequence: TGCAGCGCCGCGAGGCCGGGGGACGGAAACACCATATATTTT. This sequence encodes CSAARPGDGNTIYF. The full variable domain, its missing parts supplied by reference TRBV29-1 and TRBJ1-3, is SAVISQKPSRDICQRGTSLTIQCQVDSQVTMMFWYRQQPGQSLTLIATANQGSEATYESGFVIDKFPISRPNLTFSTLTVSNMSPEDSSIYLCSAARPGDGNTIYFGEGSWLTVV.

The CDR3 DNA sequence: TGTGCCAGCAGCTTAGCCGGACAGCTAAATCAGCCCCAGCATTTT. Its protein product is CASSLAGQLNQPQHF. The V call is TRBV7-2, the J call TRBJ1-5; D is possibly TRBD1 (6 bases). The CDR3 loop spans 15 amino acids. The V gene's germline CDR1 is SGHTA and CDR2 FQGNSA. V was cut by 0 bases and J by 4 bases, with 10 bases left in between.

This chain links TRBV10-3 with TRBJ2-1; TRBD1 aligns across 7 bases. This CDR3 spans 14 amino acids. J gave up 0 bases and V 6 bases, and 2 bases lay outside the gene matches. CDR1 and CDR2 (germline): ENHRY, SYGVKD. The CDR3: CAISGTDSYNEQFF. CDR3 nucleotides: TGTGCCATCAGCGGGACAGACTCCTACAATGAGCAGTTCTTC.

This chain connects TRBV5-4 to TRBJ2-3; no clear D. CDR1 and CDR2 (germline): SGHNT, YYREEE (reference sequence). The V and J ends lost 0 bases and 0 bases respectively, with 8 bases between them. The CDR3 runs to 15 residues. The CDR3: CASSLAGQSTDTQYF. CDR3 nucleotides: TGTGCCAGCAGCTTGGCTGGCCAGAGCACAGATACGCAGTATTTT.

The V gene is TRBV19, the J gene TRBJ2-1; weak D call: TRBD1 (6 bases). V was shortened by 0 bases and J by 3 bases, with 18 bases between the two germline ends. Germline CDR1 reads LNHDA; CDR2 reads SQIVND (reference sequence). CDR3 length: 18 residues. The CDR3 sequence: CASSIDWTAPQFYNEQFF. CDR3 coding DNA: TGTGCCAGTAGTATAGATTGGACAGCTCCCCAATTCTACAATGAGCAGTTCTTC.

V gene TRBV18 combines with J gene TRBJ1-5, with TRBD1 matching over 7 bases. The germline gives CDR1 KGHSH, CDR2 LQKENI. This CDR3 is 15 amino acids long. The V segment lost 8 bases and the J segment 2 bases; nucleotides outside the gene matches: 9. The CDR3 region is CASTNGGGGNQPQHF. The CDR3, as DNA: TGTGCCAGCACCAACGGAGGGGGCGGCAATCAGCCCCAGCATTTT. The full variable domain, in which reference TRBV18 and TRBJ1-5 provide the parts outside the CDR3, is NAGVMQNPRHLVRRRGQEARLRCSPMKGHSHVYWYRQLPEEGLKFMVYLQKENIIDESGMPKERFSAEFPKEGPSILRIQQVVRGDSAAYFCASTNGGGGNQPQHFGDGTRLSIL.

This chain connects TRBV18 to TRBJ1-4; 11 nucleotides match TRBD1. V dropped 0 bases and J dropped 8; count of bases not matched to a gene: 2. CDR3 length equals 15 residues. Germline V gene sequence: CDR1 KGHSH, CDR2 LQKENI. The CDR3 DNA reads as TGTGCCAGCTCACCACCGGGACAGGGGGGCGAAAAACTGTTTTTT. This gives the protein CASSPPGQGGEKLFF.

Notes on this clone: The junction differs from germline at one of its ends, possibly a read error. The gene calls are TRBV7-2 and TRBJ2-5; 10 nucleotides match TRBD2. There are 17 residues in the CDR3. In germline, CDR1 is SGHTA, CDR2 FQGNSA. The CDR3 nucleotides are TGCGCCAGCAGCCAAGGGGCTAGCGGGGGTTGGATAGAGACCCAGTACTTC. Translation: CASSQGASGGWIETQYF.

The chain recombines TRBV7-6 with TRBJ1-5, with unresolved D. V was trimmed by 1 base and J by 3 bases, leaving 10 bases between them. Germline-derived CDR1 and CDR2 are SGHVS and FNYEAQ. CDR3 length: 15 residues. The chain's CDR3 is CASSLGSANNQPQHF. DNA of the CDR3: TGTGCCAGCAGCTTAGGGTCCGCGAACAATCAGCCCCAGCATTTT.

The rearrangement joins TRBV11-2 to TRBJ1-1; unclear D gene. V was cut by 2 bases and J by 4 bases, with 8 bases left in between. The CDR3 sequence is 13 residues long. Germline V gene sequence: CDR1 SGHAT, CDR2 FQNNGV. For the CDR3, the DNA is TGTGCCAGCAGCTTAAATTCGGGCACTGAAGCTTTCTTT. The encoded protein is CASSLNSGTEAFF.